One and the same sample provided the 30 T cell receptor beta chains below, sequenced in a study of control samples from healthy donors and cancer patients. Some clones are missing from TCRdb's copy, which holds only in-frame ones; the method was immunoSEQ multiplex PCR. The table includes 250,000 to 300,000 clones, approximately 80% detected once. Sequencing was performed on PBMCs. All receptors come from a woman aged 55-70 years with lung cancer.

As regards this clone: This specimen includes other DNA sequences encoding the same CDR3. The gene calls are TRBV12-3 or TRBV12-4 and TRBJ1-5; D not resolved. With 0 bases removed from V and 4 bases from J, the gap between germline ends came to 4 bases. The CDR3 consists of 13 residues. The CDR3 bases are TGTGCCAGCAGTTTAGCTGGTAATCAGCCCCAGCATTTT. Its translation: CASSLAGNQPQHF.

The sample holds one count of this clone. J is TRBJ1-2 and V is TRBV19; 8 nucleotides line up with TRBD1. Germline loops: CDR1 LNHDA, CDR2 SQIVND (reference sequence). J was trimmed by 3 bases and V by 10 bases; bases with no gene match: 7. The CDR3 consists of 13 residues. The CDR3 coding sequence is TGTGCCACTAGACAGGGGACCCACTATGGCTACACCTTC. This translates into CATRQGTHYGYTF.

The rearrangement uses TRBV5-1 and TRBJ1-2; TRBD1 matches at 11 bases. This CDR3 is 14 amino acids long. With V trimmed by 3 bases and J by 6 bases, 4 bases remained unmatched. Per germline, CDR1 SGHRS and CDR2 YFSETQ. The CDR3 coding sequence is TGCGCCAGCAGCTCGATGGGACAGGGGGATGGCTACACCTTC. It translates to CASSSMGQGDGYTF.

The chain has TRBV9 and TRBJ2-7; 9 bases align to TRBD1. The CDR3 has 15 residues. CDR1 SGDLS and CDR2 YYNGEE come from the germline V gene. The V gene end was trimmed by 0 bases and the J gene end by 6 bases; junction bases not matched to a gene: 7. The CDR3 protein is CASSVAPGQGGEQYF. Here the CDR3 DNA reads TGTGCCAGCAGCGTAGCTCCGGGACAGGGTGGCGAGCAGTACTTC.

The chain links TRBV5-4 to TRBJ2-2; 8 nucleotides align to TRBD1. With 4 bases clipped from V and 7 bases from J, the junction kept 9 bases outside the gene matches. The CDR3 is 15 residues long. Germline lookup yields CDR1 SGHNT and CDR2 YYREEE (reference sequence). The CDR3 sequence: CASSLRQGANGELFF. The CDR3 region has the DNA TGTGCCAGCAGCCTTCGGCAGGGGGCGAACGGGGAGCTGTTTTTT.

In regard to this clone: The identical CDR3 is also encoded by other nucleotide sequences in the sample. The V and J genes are TRBV11-2 and TRBJ1-5; D unclear. This CDR3 is 13 amino acids long. V gave up 0 bases and J gave up 4 bases, with 4 bases separating them. Germline V gene data show CDR1 as SGHAT and CDR2 as FQNNGV. This CDR3 is CASSLDRNQPQHF. For the CDR3, the DNA is TGTGCCAGCAGCTTAGATAGGAATCAGCCCCAGCATTTT.

For the CDR3, the DNA is TGTGCCACCAGCAGAGGCAACGTTTTTAATGAGCAGTTCTTC. Protein product: CATSRGNVFNEQFF. The chain recombines TRBV15 with TRBJ2-1; D is unclear. The CDR3 runs 14 residues. Germline CDR1 is LNHNV and CDR2 is YYDKDF (reference sequence). V lost 1 base to trimming and J lost 7 bases, with 11 bases between them.

The V gene is TRBV10-2, the J gene TRBJ2-7; 7 nucleotides align to TRBD2. Trimming cost V 11 bases and J 2 bases; bases outside gene matches: 3. From germline, CDR1 is WSHSY and CDR2 SAAADI. CDR3 length equals 11 residues. DNA of the CDR3: TGCGCCGGGACTAATACCTACGAGCAGTACTTC. Its translation: CAGTNTYEQYF.

This chain joins TRBV3-1 (or the pseudogene TRBV3-2) and TRBJ2-1; 10 bases are a match to TRBD2. CDR1 and CDR2 (germline): LGHDT, YNNKEL (reference sequence). The CDR3 has 15 residues. The V gene end was trimmed by 4 bases and the J gene end by 4 bases; junction bases not matched to a gene: 4. CDR3 region: CASSRASGGYNEQFF. The CDR3 nucleotides are TGTGCCAGCAGCCGCGCTAGCGGGGGATACAATGAGCAGTTCTTC.

This chain connects TRBV30 to TRBJ2-2, with 9 bases aligning to TRBD2. The V gene's germline CDR1 is GTSNPN and CDR2 SVGIG (reference sequence). The CDR3 has 16 residues. The V segment lost 3 bases and the J segment 5 bases; nucleotides outside the gene matches: 10. The CDR3 DNA sequence: TGTGCCTGGAGGCGCCTTAGCGGGAGCGGAACCGGGGAGCTGTTTTTT. This codes for CAWRRLSGSGTGELFF.

This clone was seen a handful of times. The chain links TRBV10-3 to TRBJ2-7, with 10 bases aligning to TRBD1. Germline V lookup: CDR1 ENHRY, CDR2 SYGVKD. The CDR3 sequence is 13 residues long. Trimming at V came to 11 bases and at J to 2 bases, leaving 6 bases not matched to a gene. The CDR3 region is CAATGTGAYEQYF. CDR3 coding DNA: TGTGCCGCCACTGGGACAGGGGCCTACGAGCAGTACTTC.

The chain has TRBV12-3 or TRBV12-4 and TRBJ1-1; D is uncertain. Trimming shortened V by 2 bases and J by 5 bases, and 3 bases separated the two germline ends. The CDR3 is made up of 11 amino acids. The CDR3 coding sequence is TGTGCCAGCAGTTTAAGGACTGAAGCTTTCTTT. It encodes CASSLRTEAFF.

A remark on this clone: One end of the junction is discordant with germline, which a read error may explain. The chain is built from TRBV5-1 and TRBJ2-2; D is perhaps TRBD1 (6 bases). Per the germline V gene, CDR1 is SGHRS and CDR2 is YFSETQ. This CDR3 region has 14 residues. The CDR3 DNA is TGCGCCAGCGGCTTCAGGGGAAACACCGGGGAGCTGTTTTTT. This translates into CASGFRGNTGELFF. The full variable domain, in which reference TRBV5-1 and TRBJ2-2 provide the parts outside the CDR3, is KAGVTQTPRYLIKTRGQQVTLSCSPISGHRSVSWYQQTPGQGLQFLFEYFSETQRNKGNFPGRFSGRQFSNSRSEMNVSTLELGDSALYLCASGFRGNTGELFFGEGSRLTVL.

The gene calls are TRBV2 and TRBJ1-3, with 9 bases aligning to TRBD1. V lost 4 bases to trimming and J lost 3 bases; unmatched junction nucleotides: 1. Germline lookup yields CDR1 SNHLY and CDR2 FYNNEI. The CDR3 has 14 residues. In DNA form, the CDR3 reads TGTGCCAGCAGTGGACAGGGGGGTGGAAACACCATATATTTT. Translated: CASSGQGGGNTIYF.

This clone was picked up one time. This chain connects TRBV5-1 to TRBJ1-1; 9 positions match TRBD1. Trimming took 5 bases from V and 6 from J; bases not matched to a gene: 8. Per the germline V gene, CDR1 is SGHRS and CDR2 is YFSETQ. The CDR3 totals 14 residues. The CDR3 reads CASSPNTGGPEAFF. The CDR3 nucleotides are TGCGCCAGCAGTCCGAATACAGGGGGCCCTGAAGCTTTCTTT. Using reference TRBV5-1 and TRBJ1-1 for the parts outside the CDR3, the full variable domain is KAGVTQTPRYLIKTRGQQVTLSCSPISGHRSVSWYQQTPGQGLQFLFEYFSETQRNKGNFPGRFSGRQFSNSRSEMNVSTLELGDSALYLCASSPNTGGPEAFFGQGTRLTVV.

A single count supports this clone. The chain links TRBV6-5 to TRBJ1-1; TRBD1 matches 9 bases. With V trimmed by 5 bases and J by 8 bases, 6 bases remained unmatched. This CDR3 contains 13 residues. CDR1 and CDR2 from the germline V gene are MNHEY and SVGAGI. CDR3 in amino acids: CASSRPGTGEAFF. CDR3 nucleotides: TGTGCCAGCAGTCGCCCCGGGACAGGGGAAGCTTTCTTT.

This chain uses TRBV14 with TRBJ1-2; 9 bases map to TRBD1. V was clipped by 1 base and J by 2 bases; unmatched bases: 2. From germline, CDR1 is SGHDN and CDR2 FVKESK. The length of the CDR3 is 15 residues. In DNA, the CDR3 is TGTGCCAGCAGCCAAGCCGGGACAGGGAACTATGGCTACACCTTC. The encoded protein is CASSQAGTGNYGYTF.

This clone has a handful of counts. V is TRBV3-1 (or the pseudogene TRBV3-2) and J is TRBJ1-2; 10 bases line up with TRBD1. V was pared by 1 base and J by 7 bases, with 9 bases of the junction left unmatched. CDR1 is LGHDT, CDR2 YNNKEL, per germline (reference sequence). This CDR3 is built from 16 residues. CDR3: CASSQAGRGQGFGYTF. The CDR3 coding sequence is TGTGCCAGCAGCCAAGCGGGTAGGGGACAGGGGTTTGGCTACACCTTC.

V gene TRBV2 combines with J gene TRBJ1-2, with TRBD1 identical over 7 bases. J gave up 7 bases and V 2 bases, and 13 bases lay outside the gene matches. CDR1 and CDR2 from the germline V gene are SNHLY and FYNNEI. The CDR3 covers 16 residues. For the CDR3, the DNA is TGTGCCAGCAGTGAATCCCTTCCAGGGGGGTCTATTGGCTACACCTTC. Translation gives CASSESLPGGSIGYTF.

This clone was observed a single time. The CDR3 loop reads CATSPDGYGYTF. CDR3 in DNA: TGTGCCACCAGCCCCGACGGCTATGGCTACACCTTC. The rearrangement joins TRBV24-1 to TRBJ1-2; D gene ambiguous. Germline CDR1 reads KGHDR; CDR2 reads SFDVKD. V was shortened by 7 bases and J by 4 bases, with 9 bases between the two germline ends. The CDR3 totals 12 residues.

The J gene is TRBJ1-1, the V gene TRBV5-1; TRBD1 agrees at 7 bases. The ends lost 4 bases at V and 5 bases at J; junction bases unmatched: 11. The CDR3 contains 15 residues. The germline V gene has CDR1 SGHRS and CDR2 YFSETQ. The CDR3 DNA reads TGCGCCAGCAGCCGACAGGGTCTCGGGTTAACTGAAGCTTTCTTT. This encodes CASSRQGLGLTEAFF.

V and J are TRBV7-2 and TRBJ1-1; tentatively, D is TRBD1 (6 bases). The germline V gene encodes CDR1 SGHTA and CDR2 FQGNSA. This CDR3 region has 13 residues. The ends were cut back, 3 bases at V and 4 bases at J, with 9 bases in the middle. Here the CDR3 reads CASSFTGTTEAFF. The DNA for the CDR3 is TGTGCCAGCAGCTTCACAGGGACCACTGAAGCTTTCTTT.

The CDR3 sequence: CASSSTRGWGYTF. The CDR3 coding sequence is TGTGCCAGCAGTTCCACCAGGGGGTGGGGCTACACCTTC. This chain links TRBV6-5 with TRBJ1-2; 7 bases agree with TRBD1. Per the germline V gene, CDR1 is MNHEY and CDR2 is SVGAGI. The length of the CDR3 is 13 residues. Trimming cost V 4 bases and J 8 bases; bases outside gene matches: 7.

V usage is TRBV6-5 and J usage is TRBJ2-1; D might be TRBD2 (5 bases). There are 15 residues in the CDR3. The V end was cut by 7 bases, the J end by 9 bases, with 22 bases between. The germline gives CDR1 MNHEY, CDR2 SVGAGI. CDR3: CASKLGLSPAGEQFF. CDR3 bases: TGTGCCAGCAAACTAGGCCTCTCCCCTGCCGGTGAGCAGTTCTTC.

In its sample, this clone was seen a few times. The CDR3 bases are TGTGCCCCTCAAAGGCCAGGGTTAAACGAGCAGTACTTC. The encoded protein is CAPQRPGLNEQYF. The chain recombines TRBV21-1 with TRBJ2-7; the table's D call, TRBD1, has no DNA check behind it. TRBV21-1 is a pseudogene. This CDR3 region has 13 residues.

V gene TRBV5-6 combines with J gene TRBJ2-7, with D tentatively TRBD1 (5 bases). The germline V and J ends were trimmed by 0 bases and 9 bases, with 13 bases remaining between them. This CDR3 comprises 13 residues. Germline V gene lookup returns CDR1 SGHDT and CDR2 YYEEEE. The CDR3 protein is CASSLGPGIAQYF. CDR3 nucleotide sequence: TGTGCCAGCAGCTTGGGGCCAGGGATCGCGCAGTACTTC.

The gene calls are TRBV18 and TRBJ2-1; 12 bases match TRBD1. With 2 bases clipped from V and 6 bases from J, the junction kept 8 bases outside the gene matches. The germline CDR1 and CDR2 sequences are KGHSH and LQKENI. The CDR3 runs to 17 residues. The CDR3 bases are TGTGCCAGCTCACCAAATTGGGGACAGGGGGCCGGCAATGAGCAGTTCTTC. Translation: CASSPNWGQGAGNEQFF.

The genes are TRBV5-1 and TRBJ2-1, with 13 bases that match TRBD2. This CDR3 region has 16 residues. V trimming: 1 base; J trimming: 6 bases; junction bases outside the gene matches: 4. Germline V gene data show CDR1 as SGHRS and CDR2 as YFSETQ. Written as DNA, the CDR3 is TGCGCCAGCAGCTTGACTAGCGGGAGGGGGTTCAATGAGCAGTTCTTC. It yields the protein CASSLTSGRGFNEQFF.

This clone turned up a few times. This chain connects TRBV3-1 (or the pseudogene TRBV3-2) to TRBJ1-2; TRBD1 matches at 7 bases. V lost 0 bases and J lost 6; bases outside the gene matches: 4. This CDR3 is built from 14 residues. In germline, CDR1 is LGHDT, CDR2 YNNKEL (reference sequence). This CDR3 is CASSQDTDRDGYTF. The CDR3 DNA reads TGTGCCAGCAGCCAAGATACTGACAGGGATGGCTACACCTTC.

The rearrangement joins TRBV9 to TRBJ1-3; possible D gene TRBD1, 5 bases. This CDR3 is built from 17 residues. The V end was cut by 3 bases, the J end by 2 bases, with 18 bases between. Germline values: CDR1 SGDLS, CDR2 YYNGEE. This CDR3 is CASSASYSGAPGNTIYF. The CDR3 DNA reads as TGTGCCAGCAGCGCCTCGTACTCCGGGGCGCCTGGAAACACCATATATTTT.